Reported below is one TCR beta chain. Its antigen is unknown. Germline values: CDR1 SGHAT, CDR2 FQNNGV. V trimming: 2 bases; J trimming: 2 bases; junction bases outside the gene matches: 6. This CDR3 has 15 residues. This entry is derived from a study of OX40 agonist ivuxolimab in advanced cancers. Across the whole study: Participants averaged about 60 years of age (range about 23 to 79) and were 82.7% male.

Study-wide results and caveats: Expanded peripheral T cell antigen specificity was not determined.

TCRdb's table, derived via immunoSEQ multiplex PCR, lists solely in-frame clones and lacks some. Of about 40,000 clones in the sample, approximately 86% were seen once. The sequence was collected from an adult with an advanced solid tumor such as melanoma, head and neck, liver or kidney cancer. This sample comprised CD4+ or CD8+ T cells sorted from blood, obtained in a trial of the OX40 agonist ivuxolimab. The chain is built from TRBV11-2 and TRBJ2-7; 7 bases are a match to TRBD2. The CDR3 spells CASSLSGGGAYEQYF. In nucleotides, the CDR3 is TGTGCCAGCAGCTTATCTGGTGGGGGGGCCTACGAGCAGTACTTC.